This passage covers 9 T cell receptor beta chains from one sample sequenced in a study of cytomegalovirus exposure and HLA in healthy donors. Primers included in the PCR were 60 Vbeta and 13 Jbeta primers. Clones were sequenced by immunoSEQ multiplex PCR, and TCRdb holds only the in-frame ones, with some missing. The sample contains about 160,000 clones, roughly 78% of which appear only once. Sequencing was carried out using PBMCs. These receptors were taken from a man aged 35-49 years in good health and CMV-seronegative.

This clone was picked up one time. The chain recombines TRBV29-1 with TRBJ2-1; 8 bases map to TRBD2. The CDR3 totals 13 residues. Germline assignment: CDR1 SQVTM and CDR2 ANQGSEA. V trimming: 8 bases; J trimming: 9 bases; junction bases outside the gene matches: 12. The CDR3 nucleotides are TGCAGCATTAAGCGGGAGTGGAAGGGTGAGCAGTTCTTC. Protein: CSIKREWKGEQFF.

In this sample, this clone turned up once. This chain connects TRBV10-3 to TRBJ1-1, with 11 nucleotides matching TRBD1. After removal of 10 bases from V and 3 bases from J, the junction contained 7 bases not matched to a gene. The V gene's germline CDR1 is ENHRY and CDR2 SYGVKD. The CDR3 runs to 14 residues. The CDR3 DNA is TGTGCCAGTGGACAGGGGGCGCATTACACTGAAGCTTTCTTT. Translation: CASGQGAHYTEAFF.

The V gene is TRBV7-2, the J gene TRBJ2-4, with 9 bases fitting TRBD1. The CDR3 length is 14 residues. Trimming cost V 5 bases and J 7 bases; bases outside gene matches: 6. Germline V gives CDR1 SGHTA, CDR2 FQGNSA. The CDR3 loop reads CASSPSGTGNIQYF. The CDR3 nucleotides read TGTGCCAGCAGCCCCTCCGGGACAGGGAACATTCAGTACTTC.

In its sample, this clone was seen a few times. The chain is built from TRBV7-9 and TRBJ2-1, with 8 bases aligning to TRBD2. Germline V gene data show CDR1 as SEHNR and CDR2 as FQNEAQ (reference sequence). The CDR3 sequence is 18 residues long. J lost 7 bases, V lost 6 bases, and 20 bases had no gene match. The CDR3 reads CASRKQFPGLGRLNEQFF. The CDR3 DNA reads as TGTGCCAGCAGAAAACAATTCCCGGGACTAGGGCGTTTGAATGAGCAGTTCTTC.

The chain uses TRBV5-1 and TRBJ1-2, with TRBD1 identical over 12 bases. Germline V CDR1 and CDR2: SGHRS, YFSETQ. The CDR3 totals 17 residues. V dropped 4 bases and J dropped 4; count of bases not matched to a gene: 11. The CDR3 nucleotides are TGCGCCAGCAGCGGAGGGACGGGACAGGGGGCAATCTATGGCTACACCTTC. Amino acids: CASSGGTGQGAIYGYTF.

V usage is TRBV5-4 and J usage is TRBJ1-3; no clear D. Germline lookup yields CDR1 SGHNT and CDR2 YYREEE (reference sequence). The CDR3 has 15 amino acids. V was clipped by 0 bases and J by 2 bases, with 9 bases between them. The DNA of the CDR3 is TGTGCCAGCAGCTTGGCCCCGAGGGCTGGAAACACCATATATTTT. Translation gives CASSLAPRAGNTIYF.

V and J are TRBV29-1 and TRBJ2-3; 7 bases are a match to TRBD1. The CDR3 extends over 12 amino acids. Germline assignment: CDR1 SQVTM and CDR2 ANQGSEA. V was pared by 6 bases and J by 5 bases, with 5 bases of the junction left unmatched. The CDR3 DNA reads TGCAGCGTGCGCCCAGGGGGAGATACGCAGTATTTT. Encoded protein: CSVRPGGDTQYF.

The chain links TRBV7-2 to TRBJ2-2; D may be TRBD2 (6 bases). V lost 1 base to trimming and J lost 1 base, with 13 bases between them. Germline CDR1 SGHTA, CDR2 FQGNSA. The CDR3 length is 17 residues. CDR3 loop: CASSLVFVGGNTGELFF. The CDR3 coding sequence is TGTGCCAGCAGCTTAGTTTTTGTGGGAGGGAACACCGGGGAGCTGTTTTTT.

The chain has TRBV9 and TRBJ2-1; D might be TRBD2 (6 bases). Between the trimmed V and J ends, which lost 0 bases and 1 base, there was a span of 8 bases. Germline V lookup: CDR1 SGDLS, CDR2 YYNGEE. This CDR3 spans 15 amino acids. The CDR3 protein is CASSVALASYNEQFF. The DNA of the CDR3 is TGTGCCAGCAGCGTAGCCCTAGCGTCCTACAATGAGCAGTTCTTC.